The 29 T cell receptor beta chains below all came from one sample that was sequenced in a study of shared clonotypes between healthy human individuals. The protocol was immunoSEQ multiplex PCR, while the TCRdb copy is restricted to in-frame clones and leaves out a portion. The sample carries 550,000 to 850,000 clones, roughly 72% recorded once. Specimen: memory CD4+ T cells sorted from blood. Subset of the sample: CD45RA-negative fraction. Receptors were obtained from a woman in her 30s in good health.

This rearrangement joins TRBV19 to TRBJ2-7, with D possibly matching TRBD1 (7 bases). The V gene's germline CDR1 is LNHDA and CDR2 SQIVND (reference sequence). V shed 5 bases and J shed 0 bases, with 14 bases lying between them. The CDR3 is 15 amino acids. CDR3 DNA: TGTGCCAGTAGTTCAGGGGGGTATGGCTCCTACGAGCAGTACTTC. This encodes CASSSGGYGSYEQYF. Together with reference TRBV19 and TRBJ2-7, the CDR3 gives the full variable domain: DGGITQSPKYLFRKEGQNVTLSCEQNLNHDAMYWYRQDPGQGLRLIYYSQIVNDFQKGDIAEGYSVSREKKESFPLTVTSAQKNPTAFYLCASSSGGYGSYEQYFGPGTRLTVT.

With respect to this clone: A far larger clone is off by one base, so a read error is likely. This rearrangement joins TRBV11-2 to TRBJ2-5, with 8 bases matching TRBD2. Germline V gene lookup returns CDR1 SGHAT and CDR2 FQNNGV. Losses at the gene ends were 3 bases for V and 4 bases for J; bases not matched to a gene: 13. The CDR3 is made up of 17 amino acids. The CDR3 reads CASSLGPAGEGGETQYF. The DNA of the CDR3 is TGTGCCAGCAGCTTGGGGCCAGCGGGAGAAGGAGGAGAGACCCAGTACTTC.

The rearrangement links TRBV7-8 to TRBJ1-5, with D hard to call. The germline CDR1 and CDR2 sequences are SGHVS and FQNEAQ. Trimming pared 0 bases from V and 4 bases from J, leaving 16 bases between. There are 17 residues in the CDR3. CDR3 amino acids: CASSLAERLPLNQPQHF. In DNA form, the CDR3 reads TGTGCCAGCAGCTTAGCGGAGCGCCTCCCCCTTAATCAGCCCCAGCATTTT.

This clone was counted only a few times. V and J are TRBV4-1 and TRBJ2-2, with D unresolved. V lost 4 bases and J lost 9, with 12 bases in between. From germline, CDR1 is MGHRA and CDR2 YSYEKL. This CDR3 is 13 amino acids long. The CDR3 nucleotides are TGCGCCAGCAGCCGCCCCCCAGATTGGGAGCTGTTTTTT. Its protein product is CASSRPPDWELFF.

This chain connects TRBV6-1 to TRBJ1-3; TRBD1 matches 9 bases. Germline V gene lookup returns CDR1 MNHNS and CDR2 SASEGT. Trimming removed 4 bases from V and 0 bases from J; junction bases left unmatched: 7. This CDR3 has 17 residues. The CDR3 nucleotides read TGTGCCAGCAGTGTTAGGGGACAGGGCCGCTCTGGAAACACCATATATTTT. Translation gives CASSVRGQGRSGNTIYF.

Many counts were recorded for this clone. The chain links TRBV19 to TRBJ1-1; the match to TRBD1 covers 9 bases. Losses at the gene ends were 5 bases for V and 3 bases for J; bases not matched to a gene: 13. This CDR3 contains 17 residues. Per germline, CDR1 LNHDA and CDR2 SQIVND (reference sequence). CDR3 coding DNA: TGTGCCAGTAGTCTCGGGACAGGGAGGGAGAAGTACACTGAAGCTTTCTTT. It codes for CASSLGTGREKYTEAFF.

This clone has a single count. V and J are TRBV6-6 and TRBJ2-7; the D gene is possibly TRBD1 (6 bases). The germline V gene encodes CDR1 MNHNY and CDR2 SVGAGI (reference sequence). Trimming pared 4 bases from V and 2 bases from J, leaving 15 bases between. This CDR3 has 15 residues. CDR3 nucleotide sequence: TGTGCCAGCAGTTCCCCGGGACGGGACACCTACGAGCAGTACTTC. It translates to CASSSPGRDTYEQYF.

This clone was picked up one time. This probably arose from a read error, given a far larger clone one base away. The chain combines TRBV27 with TRBJ1-2; TRBD1 matches at 7 bases. The V gene's germline CDR1 is MNHEY and CDR2 SMNVEV (reference sequence). The trim removed 6 bases at V and 5 bases at J, leaving 3 bases unmatched. The length of the CDR3 is 12 residues. CDR3 DNA sequence: TGTGCCAGCAGCCGACAGGGTTATGGCTACACCTTC. Translation: CASSRQGYGYTF.

The chain links TRBV6-5 to TRBJ1-1; D remains unclear. From germline, CDR1 is MNHEY and CDR2 SVGAGI. This CDR3 comprises 13 residues. The ends were cut back, 3 bases at V and 0 bases at J, with 5 bases in the middle. The CDR3 DNA is TGTGCCAGCAGTTATTTCGTGAACACTGAAGCTTTCTTT. Amino acid sequence: CASSYFVNTEAFF.

This chain links TRBV7-8 with TRBJ2-1; D may match TRBD1 or TRBD2 (6 bases each). This CDR3 has 17 residues. The germline V and J ends were trimmed by 5 bases and 10 bases, with 27 bases remaining between them. Germline CDR1 reads SGHVS; CDR2 reads FQNEAQ. The CDR3 loop reads CASSKEGGGAVQWEQFF. DNA for the CDR3: TGTGCCAGCAGCAAGGAGGGGGGAGGTGCGGTGCAATGGGAGCAGTTCTTC.

This clone was detected only a few times. This may stem from a read error, because a much larger clone lies one nucleotide away. At the DNA level, this CDR3 is encoded by other sequences in the same sample as well. The chain employs TRBV5-1 and TRBJ2-5; 9 nucleotides match TRBD2. The V segment lost 4 bases and the J segment 2 bases; nucleotides outside the gene matches: 3. Germline lookup yields CDR1 SGHRS and CDR2 YFSETQ. This CDR3 region has 14 residues. The chain's CDR3 is CASSPTSGQETQYF. The CDR3 DNA reads as TGCGCCAGCAGCCCGACTAGCGGACAAGAGACCCAGTACTTC.

The V call is TRBV5-1, the J call TRBJ2-1; 8 nucleotides agree with TRBD1. V lost 0 bases and J lost 4; bases outside the gene matches: 9. Germline V gene lookup returns CDR1 SGHRS and CDR2 YFSETQ. CDR3 length: 17 residues. CDR3 sequence: CASSLAGSTGVYNEQFF. CDR3 DNA sequence: TGCGCCAGCAGCTTGGCAGGGTCGACAGGGGTTTACAATGAGCAGTTCTTC.

Turning to this clone: This may be a read error: a much more frequent sequence differs by one nucleotide. Other DNA sequences in this sample translate to the same CDR3. V and J are TRBV2 and TRBJ1-2; possibly TRBD1 for D (6 bases). The CDR3 totals 14 residues. CDR1 SNHLY and CDR2 FYNNEI come from the germline V gene. V dropped 2 bases and J dropped 1 base, with 8 bases sitting between them. The CDR3 here is CASSERGSNYGYTF. The CDR3 DNA sequence: TGTGCCAGCAGTGAAAGGGGGAGTAACTATGGCTACACCTTC.

The chain couples TRBV7-8 to TRBJ2-4; 7 bases are a match to TRBD1. V trimming: 5 bases; J trimming: 9 bases; junction bases outside the gene matches: 16. The CDR3 covers 16 residues. CDR1 and CDR2 (germline): SGHVS, FQNEAQ. The DNA for the CDR3 is TGTGCCAGCAGCCTAGAGGGACAGAGTCCGCGGGCCATTCAGTACTTC. It is translated as CASSLEGQSPRAIQYF. The variable domain in full, with the rest retrieved from reference TRBV7-8 and TRBJ2-4, is GAGVSQSPRYKVAKRGQDVALRCDPISGHVSLFWYQQALGQGPEFLTYFQNEAQLDKSGLPSDRFFAERPEGSVSTLKIQRTQQEDSAVYLCASSLEGQSPRAIQYFGAGTRLSVL.

The chain recombines TRBV5-1 with TRBJ2-2; tentative D call: TRBD1 (5 bases). V lost 2 bases and J 7 bases, leaving 12 bases between the germline ends. Germline V gene sequence: CDR1 SGHRS, CDR2 YFSETQ. The CDR3 length is 14 residues. As DNA, the CDR3 is TGCGCCAGCAGCTTTCCCAGGGAAAACGGGGAGCTGTTTTTT. It yields the protein CASSFPRENGELFF.

This chain connects TRBV11-2 to TRBJ2-2; TRBD1 agrees at 11 bases. The J segment lost 4 bases and the V segment lost 4 bases, leaving 8 bases of the junction unmatched. Germline V gene sequence: CDR1 SGHAT, CDR2 FQNNGV. This CDR3 is 17 amino acids long. The CDR3 region has the DNA TGTGCCAGCAGCTCCCCTCGGACAGGGGGCACCACCGGGGAGCTGTTTTTT. It codes for CASSSPRTGGTTGELFF. The variable domain in full, completed from reference TRBV11-2 and TRBJ2-2, reads EAGVAQSPRYKIIEKRQSVAFWCNPISGHATLYWYQQILGQGPKLLIQFQNNGVVDDSQLPKDRFSAERLKGVDSTLKIQPAKLEDSAVYLCASSSPRTGGTTGELFFGEGSRLTVL.

This clone was counted between two and nine times. The chain is built from TRBV21-1 and TRBJ2-7; TRBD2, the table's D call, lacks a check against the DNA. TRBV21-1 is noted as a pseudogene. CDR3 size: 16 residues. The DNA of the CDR3 is TGTGCCAGCAGCAGCAAAGGACCAGCGGGATGCTACGAGCAGTACTTC. As protein: CASSSKGPAGCYEQYF.

This clone was seen a handful of times. The V call is TRBV6-5, the J call TRBJ2-7; TRBD1 matches 7 bases. The trim removed 0 bases at V and 2 bases at J, leaving 4 bases unmatched. Germline CDR1 is MNHEY and CDR2 is SVGAGI. The CDR3 contains 15 residues. CDR3 region: CASSYSPGQPYEQYF. CDR3 DNA sequence: TGTGCCAGCAGTTACTCCCCGGGACAGCCCTACGAGCAGTACTTC.

The V call is TRBV19, the J call TRBJ1-1; D unclear. Trimming removed 7 bases at V and 6 bases at J, with 15 bases between. The V gene's germline CDR1 is LNHDA and CDR2 SQIVND (reference sequence). CDR3 length equals 13 residues. Here the CDR3 reads CASTTSGRSEAFF. CDR3 nucleotides: TGTGCCAGTACCACCTCGGGTCGATCTGAAGCTTTCTTT.

V usage is TRBV5-1 and J usage is TRBJ2-7; 8 nucleotides agree with TRBD1. The CDR3 has 16 residues. Germline lookup yields CDR1 SGHRS and CDR2 YFSETQ. The V and J ends lost 3 bases and 2 bases, in that order; junction bases with no gene match: 10. DNA of the CDR3: TGCGCCAGCAGCTCATCTCGGGACAGGATGACCTACGAGCAGTACTTC. Translation gives CASSSSRDRMTYEQYF.

The rearrangement joins TRBV18 to TRBJ2-1, with D possibly being TRBD2 (5 bases). V was pared by 0 bases and J by 11 bases, with 8 bases between. Germline V gene data show CDR1 as KGHSH and CDR2 as LQKENI. The CDR3 loop spans 12 amino acids. The CDR3 protein is CASSPPGVQQFF. DNA for the CDR3: TGTGCCAGCTCACCACCGGGAGTGCAGCAGTTCTTC.

The gene calls are TRBV19 and TRBJ1-1, with D perhaps matching TRBD1 (6 bases). This CDR3 has 15 amino acids. V lost 10 bases, J lost 1 base, and 19 bases lay in between. Germline V lookup: CDR1 LNHDA, CDR2 SQIVND (reference sequence). CDR3 loop: CATTVSGGRNTEAFF. The DNA of the CDR3 is TGTGCCACCACCGTGAGTGGGGGGCGGAACACTGAAGCTTTCTTT.

The rearrangement uses TRBV30 and TRBJ2-7, with D tentatively TRBD1 (5 bases). CDR3 length: 13 amino acids. The germline gives CDR1 GTSNPN, CDR2 SVGIG (reference sequence). With 0 bases removed from V and 7 bases from J, the gap between germline ends came to 13 bases. DNA for the CDR3: TGTGCCTGGAGTGTATCCAGGGCGAGTGAGCAGTACTTC. Protein product: CAWSVSRASEQYF.

This clone turned up a few times. The V gene is TRBV10-3, the J gene TRBJ1-4, with TRBD1 matching over 11 bases. The trim removed 10 bases at V and 5 bases at J, leaving 9 bases unmatched. The CDR3 has 15 residues. Per the germline V gene, CDR1 is ENHRY and CDR2 is SYGVKD. CDR3: CATNAGTGGNEKLFF. CDR3 bases: TGTGCCACCAACGCTGGGACAGGGGGAAATGAAAAACTGTTTTTT.

This clone appeared many times. The chain combines TRBV5-1 with TRBJ2-5; weak D call: TRBD1 (6 bases). The CDR3 is made up of 15 amino acids. V shed 6 bases and J shed 5 bases, with 20 bases lying between them. Germline V CDR1 and CDR2: SGHRS, YFSETQ. CDR3 protein: CASTQQGPGLETQYF. The CDR3 DNA is TGCGCCAGCACACAACAGGGTCCCGGTTTGGAGACCCAGTACTTC. Combining the CDR3 with reference TRBV5-1 and TRBJ2-5 gives the whole variable domain KAGVTQTPRYLIKTRGQQVTLSCSPISGHRSVSWYQQTPGQGLQFLFEYFSETQRNKGNFPGRFSGRQFSNSRSEMNVSTLELGDSALYLCASTQQGPGLETQYFGPGTRLLVL.

This clone has only a few counts. The chain joins TRBV5-1 to TRBJ2-7; 7 positions agree with TRBD2. The trim removed 0 bases at V and 4 bases at J, leaving 7 bases unmatched. Looked up from germline, CDR1 is SGHRS and CDR2 is YFSETQ. The CDR3 is 15 residues long. CDR3 protein: CASSLESQGGYEQYF. As DNA, the CDR3 is TGCGCCAGCAGCTTGGAGAGTCAGGGAGGGTACGAGCAGTACTTC. The variable domain in full, with the rest retrieved from reference TRBV5-1 and TRBJ2-7, is KAGVTQTPRYLIKTRGQQVTLSCSPISGHRSVSWYQQTPGQGLQFLFEYFSETQRNKGNFPGRFSGRQFSNSRSEMNVSTLELGDSALYLCASSLESQGGYEQYFGPGTRLTVT.

This chain connects TRBV5-4 to TRBJ2-3; D not resolved. This CDR3 spans 14 amino acids. Per the germline V gene, CDR1 is SGHNT and CDR2 is YYREEE (reference sequence). The V and J ends lost 4 bases and 6 bases respectively, with 15 bases between them. The CDR3, as DNA: TGTGCCAGCAGCCCCTCCGCCCCAAAGGATACGCAGTATTTT. The encoded protein is CASSPSAPKDTQYF.

In its sample, this clone was seen once. V is TRBV4-1 and J is TRBJ2-5; TRBD2 is a possible D gene (5 bases). The end of the DNA aligns better with TRBJ2-7, so the J call may be wrong. Germline CDR1 reads MGHRA; CDR2 reads YSYEKL. The CDR3 has 14 amino acids. In DNA, the CDR3 is TGCGCCAGCAGCCAAGAGACGGGGAACTACGAGCAGTACTTC. Translating it yields CASSQETGNYEQYF.

The chain recombines TRBV6-1 with TRBJ2-6; 7 bases line up with TRBD1. The CDR3 totals 17 residues. From germline, CDR1 is MNHNS and CDR2 SASEGT. The junction had 9 bases not matched to a gene; V was cut back by 3 bases and J by 4 bases. The CDR3 protein is CASSEATGVWGANVLTF. The DNA for the CDR3 is TGTGCCAGCAGTGAGGCTACAGGGGTGTGGGGGGCCAACGTCCTGACTTTC.